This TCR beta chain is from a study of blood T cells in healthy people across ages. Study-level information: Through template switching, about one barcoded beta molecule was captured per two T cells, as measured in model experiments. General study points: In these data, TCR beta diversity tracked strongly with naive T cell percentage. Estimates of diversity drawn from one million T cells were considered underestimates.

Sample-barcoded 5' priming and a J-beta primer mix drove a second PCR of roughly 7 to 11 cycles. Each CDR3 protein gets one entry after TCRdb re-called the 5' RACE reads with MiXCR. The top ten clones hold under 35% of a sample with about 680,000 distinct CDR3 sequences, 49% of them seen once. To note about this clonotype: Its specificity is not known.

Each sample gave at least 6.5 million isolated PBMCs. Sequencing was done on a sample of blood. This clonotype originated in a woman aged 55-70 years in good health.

The CDR3 sequence: CASSTQGAGSYEQYF. CDR3 in DNA: TGTGCCAGCAGTACACAGGGGGCGGGATCCTACGAGCAGTACTTC. V usage is TRBV28 and J usage is TRBJ2-7, with 9 bases identical to TRBD1. V lost 5 bases to trimming and J lost 1 base; unmatched junction nucleotides: 6. The V gene's germline CDR1 is MDHEN and CDR2 SYDVKM. The CDR3 is 15 amino acids.